This TCR beta chain emerged from a study of response to subunit inactivated influenza vaccine. This CDR3 spans 15 amino acids. The junction had 13 bases not matched to a gene; V was cut back by 6 bases and J by 6 bases. TCRdb independently ran MiXCR on the RT-PCR reads; one entry per CDR3 protein. The data hold more than 550,000 distinct CDR3 sequences, with approximately 11% observed a single time. This sample was shared with a second study, whose subject was T cells expressing NK-cell markers. That work states: cDNA encoding TCR beta was synthesized via 5'RACE template switching incorporating UMIs. Among a few donors, these clonotypes also ranked first in the CD3+CD56-NKG2C+ fraction.

The source was PBMCs from blood, collected on the day of vaccination. The sequence was obtained from a man aged 50 or older who received an inactivated influenza vaccine. The chain links TRBV12-3 or TRBV12-4 to TRBJ1-1; 7 nucleotides align to TRBD1. CDR3 protein: CASSLFNLQGSEAFF. The CDR3 DNA follows: TGTGCCAGCAGCCTATTCAATCTACAGGGGTCTGAAGCTTTCTTT.